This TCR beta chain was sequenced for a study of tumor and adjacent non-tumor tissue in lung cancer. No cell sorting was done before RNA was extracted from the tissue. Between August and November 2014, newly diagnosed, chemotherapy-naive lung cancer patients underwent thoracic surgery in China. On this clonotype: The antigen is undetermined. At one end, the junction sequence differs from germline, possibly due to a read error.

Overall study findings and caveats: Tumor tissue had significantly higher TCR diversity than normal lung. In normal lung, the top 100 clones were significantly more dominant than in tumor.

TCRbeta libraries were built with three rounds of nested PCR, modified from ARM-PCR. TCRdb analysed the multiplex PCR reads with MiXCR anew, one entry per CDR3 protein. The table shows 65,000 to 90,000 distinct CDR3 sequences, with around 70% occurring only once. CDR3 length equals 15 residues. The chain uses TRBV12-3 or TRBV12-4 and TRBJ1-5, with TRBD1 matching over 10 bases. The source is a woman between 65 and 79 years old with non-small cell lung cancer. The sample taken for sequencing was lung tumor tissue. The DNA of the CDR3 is TGTGCCAGCAGTGCAAAGACAGGGGGCGTTAATCAGCCCGCATTT. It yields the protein CASSAKTGGVNQPAF.